This T cell receptor beta chain was obtained from a study of lymphopenia after photon versus proton radiotherapy (dated by TCRdb to the late 2010s). For the wider study: The study compared the immunological effects of photon versus proton radiation therapy in patients with gastrointestinal tumors who developed high-grade lymphopenia. A cohort of some 22 patients with gastrointestinal tumors who received either photon or proton therapy and subsequently developed lymphopenia was included. The goal of the study was to characterize the differences between the two radiation modalities in how they affect the immune system. Results the study describes overall, beyond this receptor: During treatment, patients who received proton therapy stayed relatively stable, whereas patients who received photon therapy lost naive T cells and TCR diversity and gained effector/memory populations. The survival association was assessed only in patients who died, and the authors presented better survival with proton therapy as a possibility rather than a demonstrated result. Across the cohort, among patients who died, a greater drop in TCR diversity after the nadir was inversely correlated with overall survival time. After the lymphocyte count nadir, photon-treated repertoires showed oligoclonal expansion, especially of CD8+ Temra cells, which drove the drop in diversity.

This clone has a handful of counts. Its specific antigen is unknown. Qualities for individual bases were not recorded, and no much larger clone is one base off. The library was prepared using the immunoSEQ multiplex PCR assay. T cell repertoires were profiled by deep sequencing of rearranged TCR beta loci, alongside multiparametric flow cytometry. TCRdb's version of the immuneACCESS table is confined to in-frame rearrangements and falls short of the full clone set. An unresolved V gene accounts for under half of the shortfall where checked; the remainder is of unknown origin. Present in this sample are about 26,000 clones, roughly four fifths of which were seen just once. Under 4.5% of the sample is held by the ten biggest clonotypes. From the cysteine up to the phenylalanine, the CDR3 has a length of 19 residues. Only the CDR3 part of the read is kept: 57 bases, read in frame from the first base. CDR1 and CDR2 are read off the germline V gene as KGHSH and LQKENI. V loses 3 bases, J loses 5 bases, and the germline ends lie 29 bases apart.

This receptor was obtained from a woman aged 45-65 years with pancreatic cancer. The sample was peripheral blood, taken from a patient treated with photon-based radiotherapy. The V gene is TRBV18 and the J gene is TRBJ2-7; the D gene is unclear. The nucleotides are TGTGCCAGCTCACCCGGTAGACGAGTAGTCGCTCCTGGGCGCCACGAGCAGTACTTC. The encoded protein is CASSPGRRVVAPGRHEQYF.